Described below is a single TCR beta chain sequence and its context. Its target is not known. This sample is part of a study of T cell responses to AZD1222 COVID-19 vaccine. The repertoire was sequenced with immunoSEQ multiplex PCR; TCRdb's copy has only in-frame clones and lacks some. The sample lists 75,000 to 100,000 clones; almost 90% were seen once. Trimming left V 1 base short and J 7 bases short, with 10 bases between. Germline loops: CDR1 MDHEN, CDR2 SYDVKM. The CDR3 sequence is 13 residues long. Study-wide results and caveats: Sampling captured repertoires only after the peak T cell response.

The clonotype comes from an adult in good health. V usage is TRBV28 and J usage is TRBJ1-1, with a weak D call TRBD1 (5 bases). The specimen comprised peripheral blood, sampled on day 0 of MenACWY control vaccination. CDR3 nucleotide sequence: TGTGCCAGCAGTTTATCGACAGTGAATGAAGCTTTCTTT. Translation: CASSLSTVNEAFF.